The present TCR beta chain was sequenced within a study of T cell responses to AZD1222 COVID-19 vaccine. Study-level results: Baseline serostatus was positive in only a handful of AZD1222 recipients. Dominant at 160-218 and 743-854, vaccine-associated CD4 TCRs also spanned spike.

Turning to this clone: As yet, its antigen is unknown.

Produced via immunoSEQ multiplex PCR; TCRdb's table is partial and in-frame only. Of 140,000 to 150,000 clones listed, just over 90% were seen once; the top ten hold about 3%. The germline CDR1 and CDR2 sequences are SGHAT and FQNNGV. V was clipped by 3 bases and J by 4 bases, with 4 bases between them. The CDR3 is 12 amino acids. The genes are TRBV11-2 and TRBJ1-3, with D uncertain. The TCR sequence derives from an adult in good health. This specimen consisted of peripheral blood, obtained on day 0 of MenACWY control vaccination. CDR3 DNA: TGTGCCAGCAGCTTCTCCGGAAACACCATATATTTT. The encoded protein is CASSFSGNTIYF.